Given below is one T cell receptor beta chain in context. The target of this receptor is not known. No much larger clonotype is one base removed from it; base qualities were not supplied. The sample belongs to a study of pediatric ulcerative colitis (dated by TCRdb to between 2018 and 2021). For the wider study: Among the ulcerative colitis patients, about seven had pancolitis and two had left-sided colitis, and histology in every patient was consistent with ulcerative colitis. Nine or ten newly diagnosed, treatment-naive pediatric ulcerative colitis patients and a handful of non-IBD control children each provided paired blood and rectal samples. By Pediatric Ulcerative Colitis Activity Index, mild disease was classified in two patients, moderate disease in four and acute severe colitis in three. Results the study describes overall, beyond this receptor: For technical reasons, the blood samples of a couple of patients yielded substantially fewer templates, so those samples were excluded from the blood-rectal overlap analysis. Repertoires were derived from total lymphocyte DNA, so rare subsets such as regulatory T cells may have patterns not reflected. A couple of rectal CDR3 clonotypes were present in all ulcerative colitis patients and in none of the controls. Controls, mild-moderate and acute severe colitis patients were separated by rectal repertoire features, and reduced rectal diversity due to clonal expansions was observed in acute severe colitis. Significantly higher autologous blood-rectal clonal overlap was found in ulcerative colitis patients than in controls, which suggested increased T cell trafficking to inflamed tissue. The healthy control group was small, with only a handful of individuals.

The germline V gene yields SGHDN for CDR1 and FVKESK for CDR2. V and J are truncated by 4 bases and 5 bases respectively, leaving an intervening sequence of 15 bases. Measured from the cysteine to the phenylalanine, the CDR3 is 14 residues long. Left in the record is the CDR3 DNA by itself, 42 bases read in frame from the first base. Using the immunoSEQ TRB Survey service, rearranged CDR3 beta regions were amplified from genomic DNA with multiplex V and J primers. Survey-level sequencing depth of up to 500,000 reads per sample was used to keep depth equal across samples. The libraries were purified and pooled, then sequenced using Illumina technology. The paper's processing steps were these. immunoSEQ online tools were used for productive clonality, sample overlap, pairwise scatters, CDR3 beta length, V/D/J gene usage and productiveness. Calculated diversity was defined as the number of unique rearrangements divided by total templates, multiplied by 100, and Shannon and Simpson indices were computed as well. Principal component analysis was performed on Z-score normalized data with the R prcomp function and the ggbiplot package. Morisita's index was used to measure clonal overlap between blood and rectum within each subject. The source is immuneACCESS, and TCRdb retained only in-frame sequences with V and J called. Part of the clones is not carried over; for the studies checked, unresolved V genes explain less than half of this, and the remainder is unexplained. V, J and clone size reflect that table, while D and trimming were determined from the DNA. Counted in this sample were about 64,000 clones; approximately 87% of them appeared once. In total, the top ten clones hold roughly 3% of the sample.

Before the diagnostic colonoscopy, none of the ulcerative colitis patients had been given any immunosuppressive medication. Blood was sampled at the same time as the colonoscopy. The Wizard kit (Promega) was used to extract genomic DNA from the blood and intestinal samples. The origin of this receptor is a boy younger than 18 with severe ulcerative colitis. Sequenced: blood. The chain links TRBV14 with TRBJ2-7, with the D gene not confidently named. Here is the DNA: TGTGCCAGCAGCCTGCTAGGGTCGACCCACGAGCAGTACTTC. It translates to CASSLLGSTHEQYF.